These 3 T cell receptor beta chains were all obtained from the same sample, sequenced in a study of shared clonotypes between healthy human individuals. The repertoire was sequenced with immunoSEQ multiplex PCR; TCRdb's copy has only in-frame clones and lacks some. This table holds millions of clones, approximately 94% found once. The naive CD8 population came from CD45RO-negative cells selected for CCR7, without terminally differentiated effector memory CD45RA+ cells. The sample consisted of naive CD8+ T cells from PBMCs. These receptors originate from a young man in good health. Some clones in this sample may be carry-over from other donors' samples.

Here the CDR3 DNA reads TGTGCCAGCAGCCAAGGGGGACATTCGACCTACGAGCAGTACTTC. Amino acids: CASSQGGHSTYEQYF. The gene calls are TRBV11-3 and TRBJ2-7, with D possibly TRBD1 on 6 matching bases. The germline CDR1 and CDR2 sequences are SGHNT and YENEEA. Between the trimmed V and J ends, which lost 5 bases and 2 bases, there was a span of 16 bases. This CDR3 region has 15 residues. Full variable domain (missing parts from reference TRBV11-3 and TRBJ2-7): EAGVVQSPRYKIIEKKQPVAFWCNPISGHNTLYWYLQNLGQGPELLIRYENEEAVDDSQLPKDRFSAERLKGVDSTLKIQPAELGDSAVYLCASSQGGHSTYEQYFGPGTRLTVT.

The chain joins TRBV10-2 to TRBJ2-6, with D hard to call. This CDR3 has 14 residues. Trimming removed 6 bases from V and 2 bases from J, with 8 bases in between. CDR1 is WSHSY, CDR2 SAAADI, per germline. CDR3 protein: CASSPRPGANVLTF. The CDR3 nucleotides read TGCGCCAGCAGCCCGCGCCCTGGGGCCAACGTCCTGACTTTC.

This clone was picked up one time. This sequence joins TRBV9 and TRBJ2-1; no clear D. This CDR3 comprises 15 residues. Germline values: CDR1 SGDLS, CDR2 YYNGEE. Between the trimmed V and J ends, which lost 4 bases and 3 bases, there was a span of 14 bases. The CDR3 DNA follows: TGTGCCAGCAGCCCTCAGGCTCAGGACTACAATGAGCAGTTCTTC. It codes for CASSPQAQDYNEQFF. Supplemented by reference TRBV9 and TRBJ2-1, the full variable domain reads DSGVTQTPKHLITATGQRVTLRCSPRSGDLSVYWYQQSLDQGLQFLIQYYNGEERAKGNILERFSAQQFPDLHSELNLSSLELGDSALYFCASSPQAQDYNEQFFGPGTRLTVL.